Shown below are 21 T cell receptor beta chains from a single sample sequenced in a study of cytomegalovirus exposure and HLA in healthy donors listed by TCRdb under 2017. Library construction relied on the immunoSEQ multiplex PCR assay. The multiplex PCR relied on a mix of 60 forward primers for TCR Vbeta segments and 13 reverse primers for TCR Jbeta segments. TCRdb retrieved this table from immuneACCESS and kept in-frame rearrangements only. Not all clones are present; in checked studies, unresolved V genes account for under half, and no reason is known for the remainder. The sample has tens of thousands of clones on record, over 70% of them singletons. Jointly, the top ten make up about 3.1% of the sample. Sequencing was performed on PBMCs. These receptors originate from a man younger than 30 in good health and CMV-seronegative.

Only a few counts were recorded for this clone. The V and J genes are TRBV7-9 and TRBJ1-4, with a possible D match to TRBD1 (5 bases). V dropped 2 bases and J dropped 8 bases, with 15 bases sitting between them. CDR1 and CDR2 from the germline V gene are SEHNR and FQNEAQ (reference sequence). CDR3 length: 15 amino acids. The DNA of the CDR3 is TGTGCCAGCAGCTTAATCGCAGGGTTCCAGGAAAAACTGTTTTTT. Amino acid sequence: CASSLIAGFQEKLFF. The entire variable domain, with the rest obtained from reference TRBV7-9 and TRBJ1-4, is as follows: DTGVSQNPRHKITKRGQNVTFRCDPISEHNRLYWYRQTLGQGPEFLTYFQNEAQLEKSRLLSDRFSAERPKGSFSTLEIQRTEQGDSAMYLCASSLIAGFQEKLFFGSGTQLSVL.

Written as DNA, the CDR3 is TGTGCCAGCACCGCCCAGGGGCGGGAGACCCAGTACTTC. Translated, it gives CASTAQGRETQYF. The chain joins TRBV5-4 to TRBJ2-5; D might be TRBD1 (6 bases). V lost 6 bases and J lost 5, with 14 bases in between. Germline V lookup: CDR1 SGHNT, CDR2 YYREEE (reference sequence). The CDR3 is 13 residues long. Looking up the rest from reference TRBV5-4 and TRBJ2-5 gives the full variable domain: ETGVTQSPTHLIKTRGQQVTLRCSSQSGHNTVSWYQQALGQGPQFIFQYYREEENGRGNFPPRFSGLQFPNYSSELNVNALELDDSALYLCASTAQGRETQYFGPGTRLLVL.

The V call is TRBV30, the J call TRBJ1-1; D possibly corresponds to TRBD1 (5 bases). The length of the CDR3 is 14 residues. V dropped 4 bases and J dropped 0 bases, with 12 bases sitting between them. CDR1 is GTSNPN and CDR2 is SVGIG in the germline V gene (reference sequence). CDR3 nucleotides: TGTGCCTGGAAACCAGGGATGTTGAACACTGAAGCTTTCTTT. It yields the protein CAWKPGMLNTEAFF.

Only a few counts were recorded for this clone. The chain combines TRBV5-6 with TRBJ2-1; D gene ambiguous. Deletions cut 0 bases from V and 0 bases from J, with 10 bases between. Germline assignment: CDR1 SGHDT and CDR2 YYEEEE. There are 16 residues in the CDR3. The CDR3 DNA is TGTGCCAGCAGCTTGGACAGAAAGAGCTCCTACAATGAGCAGTTCTTC. Encoded protein: CASSLDRKSSYNEQFF.

This clone turned up a few times. This rearrangement joins TRBV29-1 to TRBJ2-7, with a weak D call TRBD2 (6 bases). The CDR3 sequence is 14 residues long. The germline CDR1 and CDR2 sequences are SQVTM and ANQGSEA. The V end lost 7 bases, the J end lost 0 bases, and 16 bases lay between the germline ends. The CDR3 loop reads CSAVDTGSSYEQYF. As DNA, the CDR3 is TGCAGCGCCGTGGACACCGGGAGCTCCTACGAGCAGTACTTC.

The V and J genes are TRBV5-6 and TRBJ2-7; D remains ambiguous. This CDR3 spans 12 amino acids. Germline V gene lookup returns CDR1 SGHDT and CDR2 YYEEEE. Deletions cut 2 bases from V and 2 bases from J, with 5 bases between. In nucleotides, the CDR3 is TGTGCCAGCAGCTTCGAGACCTACGAGCAGTACTTC. This codes for CASSFETYEQYF.

This clone occurred a few times. The chain recombines TRBV5-8 with TRBJ1-4; no clear D. V lost 4 bases and J lost 6, with 7 bases in between. Germline V gene lookup returns CDR1 SGHTS and CDR2 YDEGEE. CDR3 size: 12 residues. The CDR3 DNA is TGTGCCAGCAGCCCCTACGATGAAAAACTGTTTTTT. This encodes CASSPYDEKLFF.

This chain uses TRBV30 with TRBJ1-1; TRBD1 matches 8 bases. Losses at the gene ends were 4 bases for V and 3 bases for J; bases not matched to a gene: 1. Germline CDR1 GTSNPN, CDR2 SVGIG (reference sequence). The CDR3 is 12 residues long. The chain's CDR3 is CAWMDRDTEAFF. The CDR3 DNA follows: TGTGCCTGGATGGACAGGGACACTGAAGCTTTCTTT. Combining the CDR3 with reference TRBV30 and TRBJ1-1 gives the whole variable domain SQTIHQWPATLVQPVGSPLSLECTVEGTSNPNLYWYRQAAGRGLQLLFYSVGIGQISSEVPQNLSASRPQDRQFILSSKKLLLSDSGFYLCAWMDRDTEAFFGQGTRLTVV.

V is TRBV6-5 and J is TRBJ2-3; 8 nucleotides align to TRBD2. The CDR3 is 15 amino acids. The V segment lost 6 bases and the J segment 2 bases; nucleotides outside the gene matches: 7. Germline CDR1 MNHEY, CDR2 SVGAGI. The CDR3 loop is CASRKVAGFTDTQYF. The CDR3 nucleotides are TGTGCCAGCAGGAAAGTAGCGGGGTTCACAGATACGCAGTATTTT.

The gene calls are TRBV27 and TRBJ2-1; TRBD2 aligns across 8 bases. This CDR3 comprises 14 residues. Germline V gene lookup returns CDR1 MNHEY and CDR2 SMNVEV (reference sequence). Unmatched junction bases numbered 7, after V lost 0 bases and J lost 12 bases. CDR3 nucleotide sequence: TGTGCCAGCAGTTTATCTAGCGGGGTACCCGTGCAGTTCTTC. Its protein is CASSLSSGVPVQFF.

The chain employs TRBV5-1 and TRBJ2-1, with TRBD2 matching 8 bases. This CDR3 comprises 15 residues. J lost 9 bases, V lost 4 bases, and 12 bases had no gene match. Germline CDR1 and CDR2: SGHRS and YFSETQ. CDR3 protein: CASSLRGGRVGEQFF. The CDR3 DNA is TGCGCCAGCAGCCTCCGGGGGGGGCGCGTTGGTGAGCAGTTCTTC. The entire variable domain, with the rest obtained from reference TRBV5-1 and TRBJ2-1, is as follows: KAGVTQTPRYLIKTRGQQVTLSCSPISGHRSVSWYQQTPGQGLQFLFEYFSETQRNKGNFPGRFSGRQFSNSRSEMNVSTLELGDSALYLCASSLRGGRVGEQFFGPGTRLTVL.

The V call is TRBV18, the J call TRBJ2-3; TRBD2 aligns across 7 bases. This CDR3 has 15 residues. Germline CDR1 KGHSH, CDR2 LQKENI. Trimming cost V 3 bases and J 3 bases; bases outside gene matches: 6. This CDR3 reads CASSPVAAGTDTQYF. The CDR3 DNA reads TGTGCCAGCTCACCGGTCGCAGCGGGAACAGATACGCAGTATTTT.

This chain connects TRBV5-1 to TRBJ2-5; D is unclear. CDR3 length: 13 amino acids. The V gene's germline CDR1 is SGHRS and CDR2 YFSETQ. The V gene lost 0 bases and the J gene lost 3 bases, with 6 bases spanning the gap. The CDR3 region is CASSLGSKETQYF. The CDR3 bases are TGCGCCAGCAGCTTGGGGTCTAAAGAGACCCAGTACTTC.

The V gene is TRBV30, the J gene TRBJ1-5; tentative D call: TRBD1 (6 bases). The length of the CDR3 is 16 residues. The V gene's germline CDR1 is GTSNPN and CDR2 SVGIG (reference sequence). V was shortened by 2 bases and J by 3 bases, with 17 bases between the two germline ends. The DNA of the CDR3 is TGTGCCTGGAGTAGATCCCACGGACAGAACAATCAGCCCCAGCATTTT. Its protein product is CAWSRSHGQNNQPQHF.

This sequence joins TRBV7-9 and TRBJ1-4, with D possibly matching TRBD1 (5 bases). The germline V gene encodes CDR1 SEHNR and CDR2 FQNEAQ (reference sequence). The CDR3 extends over 13 amino acids. The V gene lost 1 base and the J gene lost 7 bases, with 7 bases spanning the gap. CDR3 DNA sequence: TGTGCCAGCAGCTTAGTGGGGGGTGAAAAACTGTTTTTT. This gives the protein CASSLVGGEKLFF. The complete variable domain, with remaining parts taken from reference TRBV7-9 and TRBJ1-4, reads DTGVSQNPRHKITKRGQNVTFRCDPISEHNRLYWYRQTLGQGPEFLTYFQNEAQLEKSRLLSDRFSAERPKGSFSTLEIQRTEQGDSAMYLCASSLVGGEKLFFGSGTQLSVL.

The chain carries TRBV10-3 and TRBJ2-7; 12 bases are a match to TRBD2. Germline V gives CDR1 ENHRY, CDR2 SYGVKD. The V and J ends lost 3 bases and 6 bases, in that order; junction bases with no gene match: 24. The CDR3 is 21 residues long. CDR3 sequence: CAISDRLGGPPSGRAAGEQYF. The CDR3 bases are TGTGCCATCAGTGACCGATTAGGGGGCCCACCTAGCGGGAGGGCCGCTGGCGAGCAGTACTTC.

The chain has TRBV10-3 and TRBJ2-6, with D possibly being TRBD1 (6 bases). Germline-derived CDR1 and CDR2 are ENHRY and SYGVKD. Trimming removed 8 bases from V and 0 bases from J, with 14 bases in between. The CDR3 loop spans 16 amino acids. CDR3 region: CAIGSDRTSGANVLTF. CDR3 in DNA: TGTGCCATCGGGTCCGACAGGACCTCTGGGGCCAACGTCCTGACTTTC.

This rearrangement joins TRBV28 to TRBJ2-7; possible D gene TRBD1, 6 bases. The CDR3 length is 15 residues. Per germline, CDR1 MDHEN and CDR2 SYDVKM. V lost 8 bases to trimming and J lost 2 bases, with 19 bases between them. The CDR3 DNA follows: TGTGCCAGCGGAACGGGCGGCAGGGGCACCTACGAGCAGTACTTC. Translating it yields CASGTGGRGTYEQYF. Combining the CDR3 with reference TRBV28 and TRBJ2-7 gives the whole variable domain DVKVTQSSRYLVKRTGEKVFLECVQDMDHENMFWYRQDPGLGLRLIYFSYDVKMKEKGDIPEGYSVSREKKERFSLILESASTNQTSMYLCASGTGGRGTYEQYFGPGTRLTVT.

The CDR3 reads CASSYSTGAMVQQYF. CDR3 DNA: TGTGCCAGCAGTTACTCGACAGGGGCGATGGTCCAGCAGTACTTC. The chain combines TRBV6-5 with TRBJ2-7, with TRBD1 identical over 8 bases. The trim removed 0 bases at V and 8 bases at J, leaving 9 bases unmatched. The germline V gene encodes CDR1 MNHEY and CDR2 SVGAGI. This CDR3 contains 15 residues.

V usage is TRBV18 and J usage is TRBJ2-7, with TRBD2 identical over 8 bases. Germline CDR1 KGHSH, CDR2 LQKENI. The CDR3 extends over 16 amino acids. The V and J ends lost 6 bases and 3 bases, in that order; junction bases with no gene match: 13. The CDR3 protein is CASSLTGGGSFYEQYF. Here the CDR3 DNA reads TGTGCCAGCTCCTTAACCGGGGGGGGTAGTTTCTACGAGCAGTACTTC.

This clone was seen just once. The V and J genes are TRBV4-1 and TRBJ2-7, with 8 positions matching TRBD2. The CDR3 sequence is 17 residues long. Germline CDR1 MGHRA, CDR2 YSYEKL. The V and J ends lost 0 bases and 3 bases, in that order; junction bases with no gene match: 10. As DNA, the CDR3 is TGCGCCAGCAGCCAAGAATGGTTGGTCAGCGGGAGCTACGAGCAGTACTTC. Translated: CASSQEWLVSGSYEQYF.